This section outlines one T cell receptor (beta chain) sequence together with its context. The data were obtained in a study of T-cell reconstitution after alpha-beta-depleted transplantation in children. The CDR3 contains 14 residues. Per the germline V gene, CDR1 is SEHNR and CDR2 is FQNEAQ (reference sequence). V lost 6 bases and J lost 5, with 15 bases in between. Unique molecular identifiers were incorporated when the TCRbeta library was constructed. Each CDR3 protein is one row after TCRdb ran MiXCR on the PCR reads. The sample lists about 400,000 distinct CDR3 sequences, around 21% occurring once.

The material sequenced was PBMCs from the stem cell graft donor, taken from the stem cell graft. This TCR came from a human donor who donated a stem cell graft to a child with acute myeloid leukemia. The chain carries TRBV7-9 and TRBJ2-3; no definite D call. The CDR3 DNA sequence: TGTGCCAGCAGACCCGCAGCAGGCAAAGATACGCAGTATTTT. Protein: CASRPAAGKDTQYF.